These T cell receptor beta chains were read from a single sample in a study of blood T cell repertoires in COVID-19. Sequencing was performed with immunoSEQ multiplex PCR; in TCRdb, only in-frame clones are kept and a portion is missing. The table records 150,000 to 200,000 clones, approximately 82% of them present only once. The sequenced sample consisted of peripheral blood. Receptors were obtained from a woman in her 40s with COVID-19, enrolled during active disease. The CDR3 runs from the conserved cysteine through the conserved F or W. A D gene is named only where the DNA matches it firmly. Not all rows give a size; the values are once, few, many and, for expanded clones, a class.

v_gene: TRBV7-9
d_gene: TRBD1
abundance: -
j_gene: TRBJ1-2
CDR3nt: TGTGCCAGCAGCATGACAGGGGGCGGTGGCTACACCTTC
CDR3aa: CASSMTGGGGYTF

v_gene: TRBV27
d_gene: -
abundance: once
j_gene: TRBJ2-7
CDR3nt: TGTGCCAGCAGTTTAACGGGGACCTACGAGCAGTACTTC
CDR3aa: CASSLTGTYEQYF

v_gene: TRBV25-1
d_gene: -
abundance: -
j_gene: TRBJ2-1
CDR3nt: TGTGCCAGCAGTGGGGGAGGACTGGGCAATGAGCAGTTCTTC
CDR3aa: CASSGGGLGNEQFF

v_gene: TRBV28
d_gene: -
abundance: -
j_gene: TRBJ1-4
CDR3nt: TGTGCCAGCATGAAGTTCAGGGTACAGGGTGATGAAAAACTGTTTTTT
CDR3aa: CASMKFRVQGDEKLFF

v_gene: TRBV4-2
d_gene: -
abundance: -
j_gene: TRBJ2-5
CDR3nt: TGTGCCAGCAGCCAAGATTACACACAAGAGACCCAGTACTTC
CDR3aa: CASSQDYTQETQYF

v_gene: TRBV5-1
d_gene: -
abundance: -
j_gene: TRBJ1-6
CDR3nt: TGCGCCAGCAGCTTGGGAAGCGGGGGGTCACCCCTCCACTTT
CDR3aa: CASSLGSGGSPLHF

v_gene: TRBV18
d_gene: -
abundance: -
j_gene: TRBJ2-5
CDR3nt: TGTGCCAGCTCACCAGATTGGGAGGTCAGGGAGACCCAGTACTTC
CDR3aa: CASSPDWEVRETQYF

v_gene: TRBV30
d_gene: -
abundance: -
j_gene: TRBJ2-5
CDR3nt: TGTGCCTGGAGGGTCGCGGGGGCACAAGAGACCCAGTACTTC
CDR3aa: CAWRVAGAQETQYF

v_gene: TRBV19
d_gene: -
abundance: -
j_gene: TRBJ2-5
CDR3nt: TGTGCCAGTAGTATAAATCCAGGGGATGAGACCCAGTACTTC
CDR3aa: CASSINPGDETQYF

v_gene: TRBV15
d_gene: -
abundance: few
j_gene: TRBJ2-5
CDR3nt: TGTGCCACCAGCAGAGATAGAAGGGGTGGCCAAGAGACCCAGTACTTC
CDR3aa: CATSRDRRGGQETQYF

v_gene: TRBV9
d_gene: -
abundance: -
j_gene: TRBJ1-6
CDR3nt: TGTGCCAGCAGCCTACAGGGTGTTGGGTCACCCCTCCACTTT
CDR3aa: CASSLQGVGSPLHF

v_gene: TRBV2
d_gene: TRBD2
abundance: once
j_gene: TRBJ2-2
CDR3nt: TGTGCCTGCCGGGAGGGGAACACCGGGGAGCTGTTTTTT
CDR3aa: CACREGNTGELFF

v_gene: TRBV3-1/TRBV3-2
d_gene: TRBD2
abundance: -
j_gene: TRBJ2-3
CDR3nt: TGTGCCAGCAGCCGGCTTCTGACTAGCGGGGGGATCACAGATACGCAGTATTTT
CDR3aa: CASSRLLTSGGITDTQYF

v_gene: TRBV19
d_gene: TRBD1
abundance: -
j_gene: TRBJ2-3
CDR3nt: TGTGCCAGCACCAGGGGGAATACGCAGTATTTT
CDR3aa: CASTRGNTQYF

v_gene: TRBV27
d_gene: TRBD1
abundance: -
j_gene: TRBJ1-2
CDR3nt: TGTGCCAGCAGATCACAGGGGGTCGCAAACTATGGCTACACCTTC
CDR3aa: CASRSQGVANYGYTF

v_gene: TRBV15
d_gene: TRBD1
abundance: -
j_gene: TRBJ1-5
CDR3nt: TGTGCCACCAGCAGAGGTGACAGGGGCTACTATCAGCCCCAGCATTTT
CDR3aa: CATSRGDRGYYQPQHF

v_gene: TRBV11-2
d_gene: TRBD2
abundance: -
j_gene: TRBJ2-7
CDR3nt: TGTGCCAGCAGCCCCGTAGCGGGAGGAGGCTACGAGCAGTACTTC
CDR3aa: CASSPVAGGGYEQYF

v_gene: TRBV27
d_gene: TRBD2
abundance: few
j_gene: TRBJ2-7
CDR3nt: TGTGCCAGCAGTCACCTCAAAGCGGGGAGAGAGTACGAGCAGTACTTC
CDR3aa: CASSHLKAGREYEQYF

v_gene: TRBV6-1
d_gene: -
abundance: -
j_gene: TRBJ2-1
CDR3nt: TGTGCCAGCAGTGAAGTGCCGCGGGGCTCCTACAATGAGCAGTTCTTC
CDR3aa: CASSEVPRGSYNEQFF

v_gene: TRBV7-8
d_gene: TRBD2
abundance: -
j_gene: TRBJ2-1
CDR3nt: TGTGCCAGCAGCTTCGGACTAGCTCGCGAGCAGTTCTTC
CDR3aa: CASSFGLAREQFF

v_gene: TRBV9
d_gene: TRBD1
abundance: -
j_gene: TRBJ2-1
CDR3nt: TGTGCCAGCAGTGCTGGGACAGACAATGAGCAGTTCTTC
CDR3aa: CASSAGTDNEQFF

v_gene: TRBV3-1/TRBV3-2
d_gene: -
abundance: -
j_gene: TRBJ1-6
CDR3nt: TGTGCCAGCAGCCAAGTTCCCATGAATTCACCCCTCCACTTT
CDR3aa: CASSQVPMNSPLHF

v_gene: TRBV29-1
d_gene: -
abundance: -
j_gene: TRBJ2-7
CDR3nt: TGCAGCGCCTCGGGCCGGGGACACAATTACGAGCAGTACTTC
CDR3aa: CSASGRGHNYEQYF

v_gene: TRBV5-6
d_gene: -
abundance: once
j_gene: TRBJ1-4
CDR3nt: TGTGCCAGCAGCCCATCCACTGGTATGAATGAAAAACTGTTTTTT
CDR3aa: CASSPSTGMNEKLFF

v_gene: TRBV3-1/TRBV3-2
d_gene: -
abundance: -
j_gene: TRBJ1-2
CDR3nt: TGTGCCAGCAGCCAAGGGCGGGGAGGCTACACCTTC
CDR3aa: CASSQGRGGYTF

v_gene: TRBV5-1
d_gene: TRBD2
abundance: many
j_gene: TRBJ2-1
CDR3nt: TGCGCCAGCAGCTTGTGGGCTAGCGGGAGCAATGAGCAGTTCTTC
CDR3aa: CASSLWASGSNEQFF

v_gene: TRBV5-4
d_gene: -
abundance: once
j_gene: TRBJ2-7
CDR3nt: TGTGCCAGCAGCTTGGACAAGAACTACGAGCAGTACTTC
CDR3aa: CASSLDKNYEQYF

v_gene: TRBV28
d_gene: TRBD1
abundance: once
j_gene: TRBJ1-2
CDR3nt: TGTGCCAGCAGTTACGGGGGTGGTGTGAAGGGGGCGCAGGGCTACACCTTC
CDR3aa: CASSYGGGVKGAQGYTF

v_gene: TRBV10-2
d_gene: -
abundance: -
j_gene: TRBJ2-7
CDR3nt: TGCGCCAGCAGTGACGGGGGGCCCTTTGAGGTCCACTCCTACGAGCAGTACTTC
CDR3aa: CASSDGGPFEVHSYEQYF

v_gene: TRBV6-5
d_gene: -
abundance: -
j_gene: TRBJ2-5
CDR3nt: TGTGCCAGCAGCATACCGGGGCAAGAGACCCAGTACTTC
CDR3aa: CASSIPGQETQYF

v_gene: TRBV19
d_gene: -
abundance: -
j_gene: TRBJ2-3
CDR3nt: TGTGCCAGTAGTAATCAGGGGTCTTCAGATACGCAGTATTTT
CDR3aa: CASSNQGSSDTQYF

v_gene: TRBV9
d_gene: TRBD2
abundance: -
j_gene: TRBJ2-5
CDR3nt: TGTGCCAGCAGCCGGAGCGGGGCCCTGCGGGGCGAGACCCAGTACTTC
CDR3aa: CASSRSGALRGETQYF

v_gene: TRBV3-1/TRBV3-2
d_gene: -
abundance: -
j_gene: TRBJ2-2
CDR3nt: TGTGCCAGCAGCCACGCCGCCCGTTGGCACACCGGGGAGCTGTTTTTT
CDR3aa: CASSHAARWHTGELFF

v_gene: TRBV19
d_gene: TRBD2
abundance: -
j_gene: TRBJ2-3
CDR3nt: TGTGCCAGTAGTATGAGCGGGAGCGGCACAGATACGCAGTATTTT
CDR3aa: CASSMSGSGTDTQYF

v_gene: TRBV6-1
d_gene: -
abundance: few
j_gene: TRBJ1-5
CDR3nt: TGTGCCAGCAGTGACAGGTTTAGCAATCAGCCCCAGCATTTT
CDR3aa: CASSDRFSNQPQHF

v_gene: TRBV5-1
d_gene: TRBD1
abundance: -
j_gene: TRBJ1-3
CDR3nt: TGCGCCAGCAGCTTGGGCAGACAGGGTGGCGGAAACACCATATATTTT
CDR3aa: CASSLGRQGGGNTIYF

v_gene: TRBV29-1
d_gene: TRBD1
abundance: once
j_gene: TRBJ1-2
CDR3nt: TGCAGCGTGCTCAACAGGGGCGACAAGAACTATGGCTACACCTTC
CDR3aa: CSVLNRGDKNYGYTF

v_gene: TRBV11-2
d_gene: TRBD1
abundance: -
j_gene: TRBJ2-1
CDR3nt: TGTGCCAGCAGCACGAGACAGGGTTCCTACAATGAGCAGTTCTTC
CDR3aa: CASSTRQGSYNEQFF

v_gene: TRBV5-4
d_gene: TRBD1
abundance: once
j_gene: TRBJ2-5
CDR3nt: TGTGCCAGCAGCTTGTCGGGACAGGGGCAAGAGACCCAGTACTTC
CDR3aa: CASSLSGQGQETQYF

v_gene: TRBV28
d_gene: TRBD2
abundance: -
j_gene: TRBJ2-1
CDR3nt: TGTGCCAGCAGTTTGGTTGTGGGACTAGGGACCAATGAGCAGTTCTTC
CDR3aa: CASSLVVGLGTNEQFF

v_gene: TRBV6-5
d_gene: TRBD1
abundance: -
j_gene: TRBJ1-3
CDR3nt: TGTGCCAGCAGCCCCGTCGGGACAGCTGGAAACACCATATATTTT
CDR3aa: CASSPVGTAGNTIYF

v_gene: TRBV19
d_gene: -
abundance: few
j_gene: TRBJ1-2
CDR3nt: TGTGCCAGTAGCCTTACCCTAAGAGCCCATAGCACCTTC
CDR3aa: CASSLTLRAHSTF

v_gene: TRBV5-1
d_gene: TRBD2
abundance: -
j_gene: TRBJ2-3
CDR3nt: TGCGCCAGCAGCCTCGCGGCGGGAGTGGGAGATACGCAGTATTTT
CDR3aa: CASSLAAGVGDTQYF

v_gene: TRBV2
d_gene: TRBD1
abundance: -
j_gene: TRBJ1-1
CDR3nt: TGTGCCTCGGGCAGGGGGCTGGAGGTTGAAGCTTTCTTT
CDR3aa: CASGRGLEVEAFF

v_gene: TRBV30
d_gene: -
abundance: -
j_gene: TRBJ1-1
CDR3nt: TGTGCCTGGAAACGACAGCCGAACACTGAAGCTTTCTTT
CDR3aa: CAWKRQPNTEAFF

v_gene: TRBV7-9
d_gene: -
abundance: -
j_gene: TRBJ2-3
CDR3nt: TGTGCCAGCAGCTTAGCCCGCGGGGAGTCTAGCACAGATACGCAGTATTTT
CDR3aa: CASSLARGESSTDTQYF

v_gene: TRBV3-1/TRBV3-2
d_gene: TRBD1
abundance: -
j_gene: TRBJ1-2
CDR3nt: TGTGCCAGCAGCCGGGACAGTCCCTATGGCTACACCTTC
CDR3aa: CASSRDSPYGYTF

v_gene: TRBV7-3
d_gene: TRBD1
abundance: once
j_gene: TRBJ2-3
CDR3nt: TGTGCCAGCAGCCGACACGCAGGGGGCGCGACCACAGATACGCAGTATTTT
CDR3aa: CASSRHAGGATTDTQYF

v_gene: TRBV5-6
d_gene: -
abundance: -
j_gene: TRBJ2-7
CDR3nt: TGTGCCAGCAGCTCCGACTACAGCTCCTACGAGCAGTACTTC
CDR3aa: CASSSDYSSYEQYF